These 18 T cell receptor beta chains came from one sample sequenced in a study of cytomegalovirus exposure and HLA in healthy donors. Libraries were prepared by immunoSEQ multiplex PCR; TCRdb keeps only in-frame clonotypes and omits some of them. The sample yields around 65,000 clones, 92% seen once. Sequencing was carried out using PBMCs. The receptors originated from a man aged 18 to 29 in good health and CMV-seropositive.

The chain joins TRBV7-3 to TRBJ1-1; D not resolved. Germline assignment: CDR1 SGHTA and CDR2 FQGTGA. With 5 bases removed from V and 0 bases from J, the gap between germline ends came to 7 bases. The CDR3 consists of 13 residues. Written as DNA, the CDR3 is TGTGCCAGCAGCGACCGGGTGAACACTGAAGCTTTCTTT. Protein sequence: CASSDRVNTEAFF.

This CDR3 is CASSEGAYGQEQYF. DNA for the CDR3: TGTGCCAGCAGTGAGGGGGCTTACGGGCAAGAGCAGTACTTC. The chain recombines TRBV6-1 with TRBJ2-7, with a tentative D call TRBD1 (6 bases). Germline-derived CDR1 and CDR2 are MNHNS and SASEGT. The CDR3 sequence is 14 residues long. The V gene lost 3 bases and the J gene lost 7 bases, with 16 bases spanning the gap.

The CDR3 DNA reads as TGTGCCTCTCCAAAAACTATCGGGTTGAATGAGCAGTTCTTC. Protein product: CASPKTIGLNEQFF. The chain is built from TRBV6-1 and TRBJ2-1; no clear D gene. Trimming cost V 11 bases and J 7 bases, with 21 bases left between them. The CDR3 runs 14 residues. Germline CDR1 is MNHNS and CDR2 is SASEGT.

The rearrangement uses TRBV19 and TRBJ2-6; D ambiguous. Germline V CDR1 and CDR2: LNHDA, SQIVND (reference sequence). The CDR3 consists of 18 residues. The germline V and J ends were trimmed by 3 bases and 4 bases, with 19 bases remaining between them. The CDR3 DNA reads as TGTGCCAGTAGTATCCCCCTCAGGCTACCTGAAGGGGCCAACGTCCTGACTTTC. The encoded protein is CASSIPLRLPEGANVLTF.

The chain recombines TRBV29-1 with TRBJ1-4; D uncertain. Germline CDR1 reads SQVTM; CDR2 reads ANQGSEA. The V and J ends lost 3 bases and 0 bases respectively, with 11 bases between them. This CDR3 has 15 amino acids. The CDR3: CSVEVGLPTNEKLFF. CDR3 sequence (DNA): TGCAGCGTTGAGGTTGGGCTGCCAACTAATGAAAAACTGTTTTTT.

The chain uses TRBV5-6 and TRBJ2-3; D ambiguous. Looked up from germline, CDR1 is SGHDT and CDR2 is YYEEEE. The CDR3 consists of 16 residues. Trimming took off 4 bases at V and 0 bases at J, with 15 bases between the two ends. DNA of the CDR3: TGTGCCAGCAGCCGGTTAGCCCAGCCTAGCACAGATACGCAGTATTTT. It specifies CASSRLAQPSTDTQYF.

The V call is TRBV4-1, the J call TRBJ1-1, with D possibly being TRBD1 (5 bases). Germline values: CDR1 MGHRA, CDR2 YSYEKL. Deletions cut 2 bases from V and 11 bases from J, with 12 bases between. The CDR3 runs 12 residues. DNA of the CDR3: TGCGCCAGCAGCCAAATAGGGGTAGTCGCTTTCTTT. Protein product: CASSQIGVVAFF.

The gene calls are TRBV5-5 and TRBJ2-3, with 12 bases lining up with TRBD2. CDR3 length: 17 amino acids. CDR1 is SGHKS, CDR2 YYEKEE, per germline (reference sequence). V dropped 0 bases and J dropped 2; count of bases not matched to a gene: 4. In DNA form, the CDR3 reads TGTGCCAGCAGCTTGGGCCCTAGCGGGAGGGTCACAGATACGCAGTATTTT. Translation gives CASSLGPSGRVTDTQYF.

The chain employs TRBV6-1 and TRBJ2-7; 9 positions match TRBD1. Unmatched junction bases numbered 9, after V lost 2 bases and J lost 4 bases. In germline, CDR1 is MNHNS, CDR2 SASEGT. The CDR3 contains 16 residues. CDR3 residues: CASSELGQGLRYEQYF. CDR3 nucleotide sequence: TGTGCCAGCAGTGAACTAGGACAGGGGCTTAGGTACGAGCAGTACTTC.

V is TRBV30 and J is TRBJ2-3; perhaps TRBD2 as D (6 bases). Germline CDR1 GTSNPN, CDR2 SVGIG (reference sequence). The CDR3 covers 14 residues. Trimming removed 7 bases at V and 0 bases at J, with 14 bases between. The CDR3 DNA is TGTGCCTCCCACGTTAGCGGTAGCACAGATACGCAGTATTTT. Translating gives CASHVSGSTDTQYF.

The V call is TRBV5-1, the J call TRBJ2-5; the match to TRBD2 covers 11 bases. Trimming at V came to 4 bases and at J to 3 bases, leaving 20 bases not matched to a gene. The CDR3 totals 20 residues. Germline V gives CDR1 SGHRS, CDR2 YFSETQ. CDR3 protein: CASSVPPGRSGLAVKETQYF. CDR3 nucleotides: TGCGCCAGCAGCGTGCCGCCGGGAAGATCGGGACTAGCGGTTAAAGAGACCCAGTACTTC.

The rearrangement links TRBV19 to TRBJ2-3; maybe TRBD1 (6 bases). Germline CDR1 LNHDA, CDR2 SQIVND (reference sequence). V lost 5 bases, J lost 6 bases, and 18 bases lay in between. This CDR3 spans 15 amino acids. Here the CDR3 reads CASSLDRPSSDTQYF. CDR3 bases: TGTGCCAGTAGTCTTGACAGGCCTTCCAGTGATACGCAGTATTTT.

This sequence joins TRBV10-3 and TRBJ2-7; D may be TRBD2 (5 bases). V was pared by 7 bases and J by 0 bases, with 10 bases between. The CDR3 spans 13 residues. The germline gives CDR1 ENHRY, CDR2 SYGVKD. The CDR3 DNA follows: TGTGCCATCAAACGACGGGACTCCTACGAGCAGTACTTC. Its translation is CAIKRRDSYEQYF.

The rearrangement joins TRBV19 to TRBJ1-2; D gene uncertain. The CDR3 is 14 residues long. Germline-derived CDR1 and CDR2 are LNHDA and SQIVND (reference sequence). V was trimmed by 3 bases and J by 6 bases, leaving 14 bases between them. CDR3 region: CASSILVGSNGYTF. The CDR3 DNA reads as TGTGCCAGTAGTATCTTGGTTGGGAGCAATGGCTACACCTTC.

V gene TRBV6-6 combines with J gene TRBJ2-1; 14 bases agree with TRBD2. Germline CDR1 reads MNHNY; CDR2 reads SVGAGI (reference sequence). This CDR3 has 14 residues. With V trimmed by 8 bases and J by 6 bases, 3 bases remained unmatched. CDR3 in amino acids: CASQGTSGSNEQFF. CDR3 in DNA: TGTGCCAGCCAAGGGACTAGCGGGAGCAATGAGCAGTTCTTC.

The V call is TRBV19, the J call TRBJ2-6; D perhaps matches TRBD1 (6 bases). The V end lost 4 bases, the J end lost 2 bases, and 15 bases lay between the germline ends. The CDR3 totals 17 residues. CDR1 LNHDA and CDR2 SQIVND come from the germline V gene (reference sequence). CDR3 DNA: TGTGCCAGTAGTAATATAGGGGGTGTGCCTGGGGCCAACGTCCTGACTTTC. Its protein is CASSNIGGVPGANVLTF.

The chain combines TRBV28 with TRBJ2-4; tentative D call: TRBD1 (5 bases). Germline-derived CDR1 and CDR2 are MDHEN and SYDVKM. The germline V and J ends were trimmed by 5 bases and 0 bases, with 14 bases remaining between them. The CDR3 is made up of 16 amino acids. CDR3 DNA: TGTGCCAGCAGTGTACAGGAGAATCTAGCCAAAAACATTCAGTACTTC. It codes for CASSVQENLAKNIQYF.

The V gene is TRBV5-1, the J gene TRBJ2-3; TRBD2 agrees at 13 bases. Unmatched junction bases numbered 2, after V lost 0 bases and J lost 4 bases. The CDR3 is made up of 16 amino acids. CDR1 SGHRS and CDR2 YFSETQ come from the germline V gene. The CDR3 DNA reads as TGCGCCAGCAGCTTGGGGGGACTAGCGGGATCAGATACGCAGTATTTT. Encoded protein: CASSLGGLAGSDTQYF.